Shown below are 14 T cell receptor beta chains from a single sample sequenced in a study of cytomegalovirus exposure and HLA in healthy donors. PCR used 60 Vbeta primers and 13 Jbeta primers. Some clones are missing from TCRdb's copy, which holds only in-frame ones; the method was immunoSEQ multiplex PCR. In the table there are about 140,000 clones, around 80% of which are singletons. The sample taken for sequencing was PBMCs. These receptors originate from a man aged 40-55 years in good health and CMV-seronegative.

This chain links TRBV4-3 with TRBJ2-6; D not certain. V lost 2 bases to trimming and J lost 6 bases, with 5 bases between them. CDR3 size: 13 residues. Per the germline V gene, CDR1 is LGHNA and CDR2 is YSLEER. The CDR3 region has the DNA TGCGCCAGCAGCCAACCCATGGCCAACGTCCTGACTTTC. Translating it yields CASSQPMANVLTF.

Here the CDR3 reads CASSVAGGGQSGKLFF. The CDR3 nucleotides read TGTGCCAGCAGCGTAGCGGGTGGGGGACAATCCGGAAAACTGTTTTTT. The gene calls are TRBV9 and TRBJ1-4; maybe TRBD1 (6 bases). The CDR3 spans 16 residues. The ends were cut back, 0 bases at V and 10 bases at J, with 19 bases in the middle. Per germline, CDR1 SGDLS and CDR2 YYNGEE.

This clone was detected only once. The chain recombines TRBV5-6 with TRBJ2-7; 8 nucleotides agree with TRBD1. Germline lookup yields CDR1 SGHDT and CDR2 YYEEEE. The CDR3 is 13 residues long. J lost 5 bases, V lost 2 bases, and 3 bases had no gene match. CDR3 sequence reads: CASSLQGGNEQYF. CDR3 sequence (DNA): TGTGCCAGCAGCTTACAGGGGGGCAACGAGCAGTACTTC.

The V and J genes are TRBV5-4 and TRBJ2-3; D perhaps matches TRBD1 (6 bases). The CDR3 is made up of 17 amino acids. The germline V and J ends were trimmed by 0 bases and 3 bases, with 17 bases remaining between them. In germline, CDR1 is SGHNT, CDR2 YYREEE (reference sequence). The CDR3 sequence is CASSLDGGPVGTDTQYF. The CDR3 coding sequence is TGTGCCAGCAGCTTGGATGGGGGCCCCGTGGGGACAGATACGCAGTATTTT.

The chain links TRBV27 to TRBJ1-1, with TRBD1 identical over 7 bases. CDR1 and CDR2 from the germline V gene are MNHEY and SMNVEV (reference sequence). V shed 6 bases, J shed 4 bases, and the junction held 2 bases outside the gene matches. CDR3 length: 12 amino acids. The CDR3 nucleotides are TGTGCCAGCAGGACAGGGATCACTGAAGCTTTCTTT. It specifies CASRTGITEAFF.

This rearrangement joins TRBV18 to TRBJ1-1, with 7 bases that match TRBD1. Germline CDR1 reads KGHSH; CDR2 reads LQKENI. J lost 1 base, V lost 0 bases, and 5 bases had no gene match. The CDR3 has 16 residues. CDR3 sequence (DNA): TGTGCCAGCTCACCACCGAGGGGGCTGGGGAACACTGAAGCTTTCTTT. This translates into CASSPPRGLGNTEAFF.

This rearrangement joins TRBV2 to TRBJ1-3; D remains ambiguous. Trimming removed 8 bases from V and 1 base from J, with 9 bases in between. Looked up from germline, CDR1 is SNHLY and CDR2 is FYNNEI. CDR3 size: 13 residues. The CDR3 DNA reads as TGTGCCAGCCGACGGGGATCTGGAAACACCATATATTTT. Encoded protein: CASRRGSGNTIYF.

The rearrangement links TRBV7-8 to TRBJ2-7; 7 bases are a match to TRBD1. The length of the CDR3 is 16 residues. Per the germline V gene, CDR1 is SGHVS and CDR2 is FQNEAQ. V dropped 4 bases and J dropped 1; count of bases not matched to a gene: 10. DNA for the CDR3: TGTGCCAGCAGCTCCGCCGGGACAGCATCTTCCTACGAGCAGTACTTC. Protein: CASSSAGTASSYEQYF.

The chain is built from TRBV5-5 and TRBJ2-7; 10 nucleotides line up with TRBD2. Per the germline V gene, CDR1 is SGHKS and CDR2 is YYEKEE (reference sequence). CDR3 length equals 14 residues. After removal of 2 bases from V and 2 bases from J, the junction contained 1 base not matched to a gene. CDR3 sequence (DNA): TGTGCCAGCAGCTTTAGCGGGGGGACCTACGAGCAGTACTTC. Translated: CASSFSGGTYEQYF.

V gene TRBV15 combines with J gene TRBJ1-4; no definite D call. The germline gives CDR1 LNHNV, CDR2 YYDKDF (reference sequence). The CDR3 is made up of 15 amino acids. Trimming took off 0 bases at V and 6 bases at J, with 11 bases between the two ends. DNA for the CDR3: TGTGCCACCAGCAGAGACAGGAAAATAGATGAAAAACTGTTTTTT. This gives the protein CATSRDRKIDEKLFF.

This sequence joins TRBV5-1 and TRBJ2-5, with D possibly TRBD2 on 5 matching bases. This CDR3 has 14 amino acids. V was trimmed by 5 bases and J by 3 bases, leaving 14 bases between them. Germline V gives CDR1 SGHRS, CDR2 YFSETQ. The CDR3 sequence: CASRHRGQEETQYF. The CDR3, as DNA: TGCGCCAGCAGACATCGAGGGCAGGAAGAGACCCAGTACTTC.

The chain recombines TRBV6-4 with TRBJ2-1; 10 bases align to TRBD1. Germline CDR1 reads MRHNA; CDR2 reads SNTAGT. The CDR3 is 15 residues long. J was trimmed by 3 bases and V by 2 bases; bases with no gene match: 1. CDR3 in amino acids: CASSDGTGDYNEQFF. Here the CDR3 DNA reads TGTGCCAGCAGTGACGGGACAGGGGACTACAATGAGCAGTTCTTC.

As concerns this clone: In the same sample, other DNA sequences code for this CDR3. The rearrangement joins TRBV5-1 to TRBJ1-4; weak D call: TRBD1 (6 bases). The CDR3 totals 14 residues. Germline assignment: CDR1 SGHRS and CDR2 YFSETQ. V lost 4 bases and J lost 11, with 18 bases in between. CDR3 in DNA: TGCGCCAGCAGCCCGGAAGGGGGGGTCAGGAAACTGTTTTTT. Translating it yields CASSPEGGVRKLFF.

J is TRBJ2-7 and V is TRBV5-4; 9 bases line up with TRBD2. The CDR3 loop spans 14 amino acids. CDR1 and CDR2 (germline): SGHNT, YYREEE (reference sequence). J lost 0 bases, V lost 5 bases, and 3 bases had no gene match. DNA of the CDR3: TGTGCCAGCAGAGTAGCGGGGGACTCCTACGAGCAGTACTTC. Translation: CASRVAGDSYEQYF.